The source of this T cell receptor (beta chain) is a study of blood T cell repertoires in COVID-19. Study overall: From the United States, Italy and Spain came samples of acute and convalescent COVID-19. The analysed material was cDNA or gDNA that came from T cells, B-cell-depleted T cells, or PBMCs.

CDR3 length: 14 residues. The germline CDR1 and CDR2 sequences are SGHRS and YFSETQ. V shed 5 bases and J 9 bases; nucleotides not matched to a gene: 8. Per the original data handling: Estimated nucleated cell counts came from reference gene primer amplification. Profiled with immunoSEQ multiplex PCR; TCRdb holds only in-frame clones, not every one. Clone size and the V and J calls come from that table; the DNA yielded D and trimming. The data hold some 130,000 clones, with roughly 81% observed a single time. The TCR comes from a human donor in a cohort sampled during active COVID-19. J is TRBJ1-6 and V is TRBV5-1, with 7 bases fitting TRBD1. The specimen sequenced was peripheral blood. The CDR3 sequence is CASSPTGESSPLHF. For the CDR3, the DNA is TGCGCCAGCAGTCCTACAGGGGAAAGTTCACCCCTCCACTTT.